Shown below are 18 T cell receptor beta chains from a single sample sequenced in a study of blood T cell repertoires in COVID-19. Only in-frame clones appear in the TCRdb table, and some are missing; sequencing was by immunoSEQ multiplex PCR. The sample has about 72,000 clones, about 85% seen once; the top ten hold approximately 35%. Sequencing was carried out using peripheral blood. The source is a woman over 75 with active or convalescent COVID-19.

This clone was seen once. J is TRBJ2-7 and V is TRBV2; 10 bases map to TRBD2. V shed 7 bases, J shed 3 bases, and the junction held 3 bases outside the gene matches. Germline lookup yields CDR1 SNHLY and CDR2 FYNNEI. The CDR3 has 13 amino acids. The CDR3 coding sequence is TGTGCCAGCACTCGGACTAGCGGCTACGAGCAGTACTTC. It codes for CASTRTSGYEQYF.

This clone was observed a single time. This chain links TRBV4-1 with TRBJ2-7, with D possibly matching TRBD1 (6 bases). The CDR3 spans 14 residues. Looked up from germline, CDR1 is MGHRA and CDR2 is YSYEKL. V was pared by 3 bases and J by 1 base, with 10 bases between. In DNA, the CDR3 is TGCGCCAGCAGCCACCCGGGACAATCCTACGAGCAGTACTTC. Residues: CASSHPGQSYEQYF.

The CDR3 DNA sequence: TGCGCCAGCAGCCAAGTTCAGCAGCGGGGGGGCCACAATGAGCAGTTCTTC. Its protein is CASSQVQQRGGHNEQFF. The chain has TRBV4-1 and TRBJ2-1; the match to TRBD2 covers 10 bases. Germline-derived CDR1 and CDR2 are MGHRA and YSYEKL. The CDR3 runs 17 residues. V shed 1 base and J 5 bases; nucleotides not matched to a gene: 8.

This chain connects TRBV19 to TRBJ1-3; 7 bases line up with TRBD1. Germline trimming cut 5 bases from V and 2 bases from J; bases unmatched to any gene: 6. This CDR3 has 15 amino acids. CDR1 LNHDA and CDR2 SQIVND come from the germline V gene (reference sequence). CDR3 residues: CASSQSTGAGNTIYF. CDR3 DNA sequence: TGTGCCAGTAGTCAAAGCACAGGGGCTGGAAACACCATATATTTT.

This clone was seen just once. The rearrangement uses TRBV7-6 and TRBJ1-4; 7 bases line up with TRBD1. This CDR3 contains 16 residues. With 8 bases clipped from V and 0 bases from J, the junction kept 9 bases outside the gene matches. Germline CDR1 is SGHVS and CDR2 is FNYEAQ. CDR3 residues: CASGRTGRATNEKLFF. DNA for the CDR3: TGTGCCAGCGGAAGGACAGGCCGTGCAACTAATGAAAAACTGTTTTTT.

The CDR3 DNA follows: TGTGCCAGCAGCATGGTACAGGGCTATGGCTACACCTTC. This encodes CASSMVQGYGYTF. The V gene is TRBV7-3, the J gene TRBJ1-2; maybe TRBD1 (6 bases). The germline gives CDR1 SGHTA, CDR2 FQGTGA. V gave up 5 bases and J gave up 4 bases, with 11 bases separating them. The CDR3 spans 13 residues.

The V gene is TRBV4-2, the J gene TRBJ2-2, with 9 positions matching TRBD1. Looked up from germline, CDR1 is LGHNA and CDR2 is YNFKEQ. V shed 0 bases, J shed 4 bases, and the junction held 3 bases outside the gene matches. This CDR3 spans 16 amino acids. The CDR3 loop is CASSQDADRGTGELFF. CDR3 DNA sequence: TGTGCCAGCAGCCAAGATGCGGACAGGGGCACCGGGGAGCTGTTTTTT.

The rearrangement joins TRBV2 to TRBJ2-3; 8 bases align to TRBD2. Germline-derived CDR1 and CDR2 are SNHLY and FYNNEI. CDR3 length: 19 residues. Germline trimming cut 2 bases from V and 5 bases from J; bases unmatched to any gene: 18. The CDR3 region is CASSEIRLGPAGGGDTQYF. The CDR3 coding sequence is TGTGCCAGCAGTGAAATCCGGTTAGGCCCCGCGGGGGGAGGAGATACGCAGTATTTT.

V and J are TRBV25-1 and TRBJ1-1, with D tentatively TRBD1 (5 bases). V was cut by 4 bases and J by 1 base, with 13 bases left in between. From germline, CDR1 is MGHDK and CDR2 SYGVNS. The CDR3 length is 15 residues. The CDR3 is CASSARDWQNTEAFF. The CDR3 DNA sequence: TGTGCCAGCAGTGCCCGGGACTGGCAGAACACTGAAGCTTTCTTT.

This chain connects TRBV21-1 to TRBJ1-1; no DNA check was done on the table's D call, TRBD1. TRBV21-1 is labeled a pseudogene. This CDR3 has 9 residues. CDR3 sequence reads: CARTGEAFF. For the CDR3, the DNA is TGTGCCAGGACAGGTGAAGCTTTCTTT.

CDR3 amino acids: CASRERDSSGNTIYF. Written as DNA, the CDR3 is TGTGCCAGCAGGGAACGGGACAGCTCTGGAAACACCATATATTTT. V usage is TRBV6-6 and J usage is TRBJ1-3; 7 bases map to TRBD1. The trim removed 6 bases at V and 0 bases at J, leaving 5 bases unmatched. This CDR3 comprises 15 residues. Per the germline V gene, CDR1 is MNHNY and CDR2 is SVGAGI (reference sequence).

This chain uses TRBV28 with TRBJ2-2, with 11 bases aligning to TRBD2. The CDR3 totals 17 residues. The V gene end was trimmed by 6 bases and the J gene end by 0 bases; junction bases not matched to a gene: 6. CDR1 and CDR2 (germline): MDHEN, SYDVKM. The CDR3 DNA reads TGTGCCAGCAGCCCCCCGGGACTAGCGGCGAACACCGGGGAGCTGTTTTTT. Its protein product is CASSPPGLAANTGELFF.

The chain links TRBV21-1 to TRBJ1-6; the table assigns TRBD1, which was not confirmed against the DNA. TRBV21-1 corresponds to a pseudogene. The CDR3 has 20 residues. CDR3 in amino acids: CASSKARTGSRGTYNSPLHF. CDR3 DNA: TGTGCCAGCAGCAAAGCGAGGACAGGGAGTCGGGGAACCTATAATTCACCCCTCCACTTT.

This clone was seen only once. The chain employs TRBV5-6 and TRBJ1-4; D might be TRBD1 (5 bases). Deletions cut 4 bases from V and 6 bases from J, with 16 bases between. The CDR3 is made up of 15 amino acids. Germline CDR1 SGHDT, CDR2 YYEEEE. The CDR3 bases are TGTGCCAGCAGCCCCCCGGCCCTCAGGGATGAAAAACTGTTTTTT. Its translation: CASSPPALRDEKLFF.

CDR3 coding DNA: TGCGCCAGCATGGTCCAGGGCCAAAGTCTGGAGACCCAGTACTTC. It is translated as CASMVQGQSLETQYF. The chain has TRBV5-1 and TRBJ2-5, with D tentatively TRBD1 (5 bases). This CDR3 has 15 amino acids. CDR1 SGHRS and CDR2 YFSETQ come from the germline V gene. With 6 bases removed from V and 5 bases from J, the gap between germline ends came to 20 bases.

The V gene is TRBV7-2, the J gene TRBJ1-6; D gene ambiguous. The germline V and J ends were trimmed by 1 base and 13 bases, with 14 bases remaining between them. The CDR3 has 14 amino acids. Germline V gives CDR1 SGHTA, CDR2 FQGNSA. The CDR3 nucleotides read TGTGCCAGCAGCTTAGAGGAGAGCCGGGTGCCCCTCCACTTT. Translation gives CASSLEESRVPLHF.

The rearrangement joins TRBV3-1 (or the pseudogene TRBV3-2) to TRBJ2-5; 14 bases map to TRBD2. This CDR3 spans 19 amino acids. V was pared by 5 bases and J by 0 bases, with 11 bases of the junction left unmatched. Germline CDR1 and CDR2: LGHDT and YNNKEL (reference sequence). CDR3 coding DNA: TGTGCCAGCAGCATGCCCCAAAGGACTAGCGGGGGGTACCAAGAGACCCAGTACTTC. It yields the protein CASSMPQRTSGGYQETQYF.

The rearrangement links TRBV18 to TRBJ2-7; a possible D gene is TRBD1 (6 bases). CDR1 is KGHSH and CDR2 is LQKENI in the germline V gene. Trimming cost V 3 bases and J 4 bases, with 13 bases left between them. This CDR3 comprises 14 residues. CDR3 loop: CASSPSGHLYEQYF. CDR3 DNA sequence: TGTGCCAGCTCACCCTCGGGACACCTATACGAGCAGTACTTC.